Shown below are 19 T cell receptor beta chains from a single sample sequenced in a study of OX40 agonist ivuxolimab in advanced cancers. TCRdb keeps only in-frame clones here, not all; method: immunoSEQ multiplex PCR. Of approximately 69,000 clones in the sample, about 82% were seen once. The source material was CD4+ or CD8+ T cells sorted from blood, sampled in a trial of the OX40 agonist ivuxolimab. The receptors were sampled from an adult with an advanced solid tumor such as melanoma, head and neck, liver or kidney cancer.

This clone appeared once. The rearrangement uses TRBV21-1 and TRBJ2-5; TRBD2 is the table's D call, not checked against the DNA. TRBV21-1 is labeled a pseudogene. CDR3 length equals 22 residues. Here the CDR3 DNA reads TGTGCCAGCAGCAAATCGGTACAACTACTTAGCGGGGGGGCGGCGCTCCAAGAGACCCAGTACTTC. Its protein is CASSKSVQLLSGGAALQETQYF.

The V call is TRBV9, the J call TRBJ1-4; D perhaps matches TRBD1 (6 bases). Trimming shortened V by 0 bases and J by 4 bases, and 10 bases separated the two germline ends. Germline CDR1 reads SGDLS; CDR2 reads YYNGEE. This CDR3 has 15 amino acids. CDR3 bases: TGTGCCAGCAGCGTAGGGGGGCAGGTTAATGAAAAACTGTTTTTT. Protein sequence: CASSVGGQVNEKLFF.

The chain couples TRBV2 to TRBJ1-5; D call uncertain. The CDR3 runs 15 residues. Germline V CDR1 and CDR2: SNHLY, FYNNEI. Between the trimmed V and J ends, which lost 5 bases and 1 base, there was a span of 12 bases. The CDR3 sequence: CASSSNYGSNQPQHF. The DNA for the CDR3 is TGTGCCAGCAGTTCCAATTACGGCAGCAATCAGCCCCAGCATTTT.

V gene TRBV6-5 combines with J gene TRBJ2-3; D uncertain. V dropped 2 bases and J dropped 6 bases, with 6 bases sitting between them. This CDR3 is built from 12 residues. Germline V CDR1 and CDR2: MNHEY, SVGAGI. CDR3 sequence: CASSYSLDTQYF. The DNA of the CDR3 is TGTGCCAGCAGTTACAGCCTCGATACGCAGTATTTT.

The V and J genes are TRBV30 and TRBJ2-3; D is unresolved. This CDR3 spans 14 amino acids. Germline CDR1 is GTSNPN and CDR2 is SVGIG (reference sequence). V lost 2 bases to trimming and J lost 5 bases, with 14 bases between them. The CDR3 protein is CAWSSSGPLDTQYF. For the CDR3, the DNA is TGTGCCTGGAGTTCCTCGGGCCCTCTAGATACGCAGTATTTT.

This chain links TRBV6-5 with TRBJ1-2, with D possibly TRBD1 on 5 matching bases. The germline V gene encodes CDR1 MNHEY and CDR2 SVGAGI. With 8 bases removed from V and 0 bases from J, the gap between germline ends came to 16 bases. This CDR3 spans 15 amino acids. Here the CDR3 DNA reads TGTGCCAGCTCATCTCCCAGGGTCGCTAACTATGGCTACACCTTC. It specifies CASSSPRVANYGYTF.

CDR3 in DNA: TGTGCCTGGAGTCCAGGGCCCAATCAGCCCCAGCATTTT. Amino acid sequence: CAWSPGPNQPQHF. The J gene is TRBJ1-5, the V gene TRBV30; maybe TRBD1 (5 bases). CDR1 GTSNPN and CDR2 SVGIG come from the germline V gene (reference sequence). The CDR3 totals 13 residues. Trimming shortened V by 2 bases and J by 3 bases, and 8 bases separated the two germline ends.

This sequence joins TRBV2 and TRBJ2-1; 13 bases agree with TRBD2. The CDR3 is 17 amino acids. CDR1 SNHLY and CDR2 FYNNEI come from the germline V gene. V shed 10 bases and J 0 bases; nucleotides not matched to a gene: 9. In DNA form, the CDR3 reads TGTGCCATTGGTAGGACTAGCGGGGGTTACTCCTACAATGAGCAGTTCTTC. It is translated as CAIGRTSGGYSYNEQFF.

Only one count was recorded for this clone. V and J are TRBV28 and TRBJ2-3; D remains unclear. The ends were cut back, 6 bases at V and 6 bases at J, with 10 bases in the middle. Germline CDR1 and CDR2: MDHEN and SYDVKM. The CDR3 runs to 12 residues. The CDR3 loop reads CASRITGDTQYF. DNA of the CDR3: TGTGCCAGCAGAATCACTGGGGATACGCAGTATTTT.

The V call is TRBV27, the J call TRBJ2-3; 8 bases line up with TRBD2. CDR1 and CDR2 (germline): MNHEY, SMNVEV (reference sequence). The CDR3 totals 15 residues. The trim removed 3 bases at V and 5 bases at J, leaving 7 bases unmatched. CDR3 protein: CASSFSGNLGDTQYF. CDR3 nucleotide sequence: TGTGCCAGCAGTTTTAGCGGGAATTTGGGAGATACGCAGTATTTT.

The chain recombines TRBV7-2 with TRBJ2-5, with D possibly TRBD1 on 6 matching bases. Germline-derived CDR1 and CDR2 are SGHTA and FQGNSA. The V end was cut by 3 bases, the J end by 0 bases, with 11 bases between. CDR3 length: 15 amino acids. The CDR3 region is CASSFTGQYQETQYF. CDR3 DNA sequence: TGTGCCAGCAGCTTTACAGGGCAGTACCAAGAGACCCAGTACTTC. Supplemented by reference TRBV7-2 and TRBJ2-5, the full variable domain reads GAGVSQSPSNKVTEKGKDVELRCDPISGHTALYWYRQSLGQGLEFLIYFQGNSAPDKSGLPSDRFSAERTGGSVSTLTIQRTQQEDSAVYLCASSFTGQYQETQYFGPGTRLLVL.

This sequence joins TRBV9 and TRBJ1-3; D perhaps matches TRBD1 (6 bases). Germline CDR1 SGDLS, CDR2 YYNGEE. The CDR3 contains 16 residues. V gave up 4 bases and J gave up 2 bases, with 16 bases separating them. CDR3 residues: CASSPGGGSTGNTIYF. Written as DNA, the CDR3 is TGTGCCAGCAGCCCTGGGGGCGGGAGTACTGGAAACACCATATATTTT.

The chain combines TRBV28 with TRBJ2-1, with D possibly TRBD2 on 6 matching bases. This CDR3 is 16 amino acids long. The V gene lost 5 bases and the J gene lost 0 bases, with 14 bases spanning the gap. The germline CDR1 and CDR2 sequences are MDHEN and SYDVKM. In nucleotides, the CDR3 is TGTGCCAGCAGTGAGATGGGACTGAGCTCCTACAATGAGCAGTTCTTC. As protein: CASSEMGLSSYNEQFF. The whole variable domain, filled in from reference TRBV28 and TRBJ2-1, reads DVKVTQSSRYLVKRTGEKVFLECVQDMDHENMFWYRQDPGLGLRLIYFSYDVKMKEKGDIPEGYSVSREKKERFSLILESASTNQTSMYLCASSEMGLSSYNEQFFGPGTRLTVL.

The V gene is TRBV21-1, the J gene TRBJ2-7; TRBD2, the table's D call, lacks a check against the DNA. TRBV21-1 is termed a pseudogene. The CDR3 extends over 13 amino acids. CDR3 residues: CARLENGSYEQYV. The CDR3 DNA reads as TGTGCCAGGCTAGAAAACGGCTCCTACGAGCAGTACGTC.

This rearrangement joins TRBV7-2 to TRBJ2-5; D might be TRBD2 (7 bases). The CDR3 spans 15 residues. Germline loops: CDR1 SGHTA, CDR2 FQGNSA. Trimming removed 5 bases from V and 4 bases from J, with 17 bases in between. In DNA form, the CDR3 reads TGTGCCAGCAGCCAGGGCTTAGGGGGGGGAGAGACCCAGTACTTC. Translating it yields CASSQGLGGGETQYF. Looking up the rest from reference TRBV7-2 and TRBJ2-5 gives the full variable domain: GAGVSQSPSNKVTEKGKDVELRCDPISGHTALYWYRQSLGQGLEFLIYFQGNSAPDKSGLPSDRFSAERTGGSVSTLTIQRTQQEDSAVYLCASSQGLGGGETQYFGPGTRLLVL.

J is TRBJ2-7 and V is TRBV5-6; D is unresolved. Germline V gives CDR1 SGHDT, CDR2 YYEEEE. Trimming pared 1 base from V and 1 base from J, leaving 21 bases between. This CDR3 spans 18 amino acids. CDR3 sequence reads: CASSLSTFVDSGSYEQYV. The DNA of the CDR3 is TGTGCCAGCAGCTTGTCTACCTTTGTAGACTCGGGTTCCTACGAGCAGTACGTC.

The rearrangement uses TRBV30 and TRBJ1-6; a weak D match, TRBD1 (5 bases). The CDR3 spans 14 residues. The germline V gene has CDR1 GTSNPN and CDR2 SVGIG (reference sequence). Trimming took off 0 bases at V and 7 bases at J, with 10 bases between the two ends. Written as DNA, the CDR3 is TGTGCCTGGAGTGTCGCAGGGAAGAATTCACCCCTCCACTTT. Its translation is CAWSVAGKNSPLHF.

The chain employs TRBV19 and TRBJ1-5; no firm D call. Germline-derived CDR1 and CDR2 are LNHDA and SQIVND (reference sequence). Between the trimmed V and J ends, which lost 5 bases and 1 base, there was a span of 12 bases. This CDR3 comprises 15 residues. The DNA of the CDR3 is TGTGCCAGTAGTGTGGGTCGCCCGAGCAATCAGCCCCAGCATTTT. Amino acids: CASSVGRPSNQPQHF. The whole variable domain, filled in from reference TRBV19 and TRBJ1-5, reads DGGITQSPKYLFRKEGQNVTLSCEQNLNHDAMYWYRQDPGQGLRLIYYSQIVNDFQKGDIAEGYSVSREKKESFPLTVTSAQKNPTAFYLCASSVGRPSNQPQHFGDGTRLSIL.

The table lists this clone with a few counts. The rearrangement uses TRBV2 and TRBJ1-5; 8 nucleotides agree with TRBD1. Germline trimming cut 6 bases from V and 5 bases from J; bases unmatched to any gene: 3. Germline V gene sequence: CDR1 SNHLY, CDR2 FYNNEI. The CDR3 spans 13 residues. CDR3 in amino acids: CASRGQGYQPQHF. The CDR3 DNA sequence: TGTGCCAGCAGAGGACAGGGATATCAGCCCCAGCATTTT.